What follows is one T cell receptor (beta chain) and its context. Per the authors' pipeline: Amplification of reference gene primers was used by the study to estimate nucleated cell counts. TCRdb keeps only in-frame clones here, not all; method: immunoSEQ multiplex PCR. V and J calls and clone size come straight from that table; D and trimming were deduced from the DNA. Among 270,000 or so clones listed, 86% were seen once. This entry is derived from a study of blood T cell repertoires in COVID-19. Study context: In each case, the material was cDNA or gDNA derived from T cells, B-cell-depleted T cells, or PBMCs.

The V segment lost 5 bases and the J segment 3 bases; nucleotides outside the gene matches: 5. The CDR3 is 15 amino acids. Per the germline V gene, CDR1 is SEHNR and CDR2 is FQNEAQ (reference sequence). The Seattle patients, enrolled during active infection, were followed longitudinally. The sample comprised peripheral blood. This chain uses TRBV7-9 with TRBJ2-1; TRBD2 agrees at 9 bases. This clonotype originated in a woman in her thirties with COVID-19, enrolled during active disease. The CDR3 here is CASSPAGGHYNEQFF. The CDR3 bases are TGTGCCAGCAGCCCAGCGGGGGGTCACTACAATGAGCAGTTCTTC.